This T cell receptor beta chain came from a study of read filtering for tumor transcriptome and immune sequencing. Study-wide context: Mean patient age was roughly 66 years, range roughly 45 to 80; over 16 male, around 14 female. Overall study results and limits: Without single-read clonotypes, shared clonotype proportions correlated more between IR-seq and RNA-seq. Compared with RNA-seq, IR-seq gave much higher clonotype depth and reliability.

This library used around 400 ng RNA and molecular barcoded adaptors spanning alpha/delta and beta/gamma chains. A single record per CDR3 protein comes from TCRdb applying MiXCR to the reads. Of some 41,000 distinct CDR3 sequences in the sample, approximately 14% were seen once. The sample holds many counts of this clonotype. What it recognizes is unknown. This receptor was identified in a donor at least 40 years old with multiple myeloma. Input material: a population of CD138-negative cells sorted from bone marrow.

CDR3 loop: CASSPPRDRGYEQYF. In nucleotides, the CDR3 is TGTGCCAGCTCACCCCCGCGGGACAGGGGCTACGAGCAGTACTTC. This sequence joins TRBV18 and TRBJ2-7; 10 nucleotides match TRBD1. Germline assignment: CDR1 KGHSH and CDR2 LQKENI. V trimming: 3 bases; J trimming: 3 bases; junction bases outside the gene matches: 5. The CDR3 consists of 15 residues.